These T cell receptor beta chains were read from a single sample in a study of CD8+CD57+ T cells in acquired aplastic anemia. TCRdb itself ran the reads through MiXCR, one entry per CDR3 protein. The repertoire includes fewer than 300,000 distinct CDR3 sequences, approximately 80% of them detected once, and about two fifths sits in the top ten. The sequencing sample was made of sorted CD4+, CD8+, or CD8+CD57+ T cells (not recorded which) from PBMCs. The receptors were gathered from a human donor with aplastic anemia. CDR3s include the opening cysteine and the closing phenylalanine or tryptophan. Fields, in order: V gene, J gene, CDR3 protein.

v_call: TRBV7-9
j_call: TRBJ2-6
cdr3_aa: CASSLAGSGGPQHLTF

v_call: TRBV2
j_call: TRBJ2-5
cdr3_aa: CASSEAVRGGGLETQYF

v_call: TRBV5-8
j_call: TRBJ2-3
cdr3_aa: CASSVGSGPDTQYF

v_call: TRBV7-8
j_call: TRBJ2-3
cdr3_aa: CASGFHPDRAALSF

v_call: TRBV7-2
j_call: TRBJ2-3
cdr3_aa: CASGGGACVSTQYF

v_call: TRBV10-3
j_call: TRBJ2-3
cdr3_aa: CAIRSTDTRYF

v_call: TRBV11-1
j_call: TRBJ1-2
cdr3_aa: CASSLNGPLVYGYTF

v_call: TRBV7-3
j_call: TRBJ2-3
cdr3_aa: CASSLEGTTDTQYF

v_call: TRBV7-9
j_call: TRBJ2-5
cdr3_aa: CATSLVRGQVTHCF

v_call: TRBV7-2
j_call: TRBJ1-1
cdr3_aa: CASSLEASGGTGQFF

v_call: TRBV9
j_call: TRBJ2-3
cdr3_aa: CASSVVYSGAEAF

v_call: TRBV19
j_call: TRBJ2-7
cdr3_aa: CASSTRQGAHEQYF

v_call: TRBV7-9
j_call: TRBJ2-5
cdr3_aa: CASSLVGREETQYF

v_call: TRBV11-1
j_call: TRBJ2-5
cdr3_aa: CASSPRPRGIETQYF

v_call: TRBV19
j_call: TRBJ2-5
cdr3_aa: CASSVSTGSYGQSF

v_call: TRBV20-1
j_call: TRBJ2-1
cdr3_aa: CSASPTTARNNEQFF